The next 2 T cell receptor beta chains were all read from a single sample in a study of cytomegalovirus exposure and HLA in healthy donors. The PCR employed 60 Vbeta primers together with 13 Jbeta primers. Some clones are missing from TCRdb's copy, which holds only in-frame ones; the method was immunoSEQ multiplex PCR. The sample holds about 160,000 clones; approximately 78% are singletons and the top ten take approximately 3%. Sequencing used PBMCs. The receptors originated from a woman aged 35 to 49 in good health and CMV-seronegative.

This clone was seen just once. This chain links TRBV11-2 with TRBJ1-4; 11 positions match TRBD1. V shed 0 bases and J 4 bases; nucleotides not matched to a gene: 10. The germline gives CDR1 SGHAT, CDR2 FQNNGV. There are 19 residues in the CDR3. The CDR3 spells CASSLDFRGQGVNNEKLFF. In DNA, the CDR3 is TGTGCCAGCAGCTTAGATTTTAGGGGACAGGGGGTTAATAATGAAAAACTGTTTTTT.

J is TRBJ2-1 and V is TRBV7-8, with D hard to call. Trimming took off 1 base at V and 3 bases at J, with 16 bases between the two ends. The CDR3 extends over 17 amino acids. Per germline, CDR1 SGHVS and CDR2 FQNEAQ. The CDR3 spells CASSLELAAADYNEQFF. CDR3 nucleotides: TGTGCCAGCAGCTTAGAGTTGGCGGCCGCGGACTACAATGAGCAGTTCTTC.